The TCR beta chain described here comes from a study of blood T cell repertoires in COVID-19. This CDR3 contains 14 residues. CDR1 is LGHNA, CDR2 YSLEER, per germline. V shed 0 bases and J shed 6 bases, with 11 bases lying between them. Residents of 24 US areas, aged roughly 18 to 89 years, made up the participants. This clone was seen repeatedly, ten times or more. Some clones are missing from TCRdb's copy, which holds only in-frame ones; the method was immunoSEQ multiplex PCR. Of some 260,000 clones in the sample, about nine tenths were seen once. This sequence joins TRBV4-3 and TRBJ2-5; no clear D gene. The source material was PBMCs or T cells enriched from blood (not recorded which). This clonotype was obtained from a woman between 25 and 40 years old with acute COVID-19. In DNA, the CDR3 is TGCGCCAGCAGCCAAGATCTGGAGCAACAGACCCAGTACTTC. This gives the protein CASSQDLEQQTQYF.